The next 10 T cell receptor beta chains were all read from a single sample in a study of cytomegalovirus exposure and HLA in healthy donors (dated by TCRdb to the late 2010s). The library relied on the immunoSEQ multiplex PCR assay. For the multiplex PCR, a mixture combining 60 forward primers for TCR Vbeta segments and 13 reverse primers for TCR Jbeta segments was used. In TCRdb, the immuneACCESS table is reduced to in-frame sequences with V and J assigned. These tables do not hold every clone; where another copy was compared, an unresolved V gene accounts for under half, and the others remain unexplained. Across this sample there are over 90,000 clones, with about 60% seen only once. 4.5% to 5% of the sample goes to the ten largest clones. The sequenced sample was PBMCs. These receptors were obtained from a human donor in good health.

The chain employs TRBV6-1 and TRBJ2-7, with TRBD2 matching 7 bases. Germline CDR1 MNHNS, CDR2 SASEGT. CDR3 length: 16 residues. V was clipped by 0 bases and J by 0 bases; unmatched bases: 5. CDR3 sequence (DNA): TGTGCCAGCAGTGAAGCGCTTCTAGCGGCCTCCTACGAGCAGTACTTC. Its protein product is CASSEALLAASYEQYF.

This clone was seen a handful of times. The chain combines TRBV5-4 with TRBJ1-1, with D perhaps TRBD1 (5 bases). The germline V gene encodes CDR1 SGHNT and CDR2 YYREEE (reference sequence). This CDR3 has 15 residues. Trimming removed 9 bases from V and 1 base from J, with 19 bases in between. CDR3 residues: CATQTRKTGNTEAFF. The CDR3 DNA follows: TGTGCCACCCAGACCAGGAAAACAGGGAACACTGAAGCTTTCTTT.

The CDR3 reads CATSRDRGGTEAFF. DNA for the CDR3: TGTGCCACCAGCAGGGACAGGGGCGGAACTGAAGCTTTCTTT. V usage is TRBV15 and J usage is TRBJ1-1, with 9 bases identical to TRBD1. Germline V CDR1 and CDR2: LNHNV, YYDKDF (reference sequence). This CDR3 spans 14 amino acids. J gave up 5 bases and V 3 bases, and 4 bases lay outside the gene matches.

J is TRBJ2-6 and V is TRBV27; the D is unclear. V lost 2 bases, J lost 2 bases, and 7 bases lay in between. This CDR3 has 15 residues. Germline-derived CDR1 and CDR2 are MNHEY and SMNVEV (reference sequence). The CDR3 sequence: CASSLRRTGANVLTF. CDR3 in DNA: TGTGCCAGCAGTTTAAGGAGAACTGGGGCCAACGTCCTGACTTTC.

The chain joins TRBV19 to TRBJ2-3, with D possibly matching TRBD2 (6 bases). V was cut by 4 bases and J by 0 bases, with 11 bases left in between. The CDR3 loop spans 15 amino acids. Germline V lookup: CDR1 LNHDA, CDR2 SQIVND (reference sequence). The CDR3, as DNA: TGTGCCAGTAGTACCCGGAGCGGGAGCACAGATACGCAGTATTTT. Amino acids: CASSTRSGSTDTQYF.

The chain is built from TRBV6-5 and TRBJ1-2, with 9 bases aligning to TRBD1. The V gene end was trimmed by 5 bases and the J gene end by 5 bases; junction bases not matched to a gene: 9. The CDR3 is made up of 15 amino acids. The V gene's germline CDR1 is MNHEY and CDR2 SVGAGI. This CDR3 is CASSPLGTGIYGYTF. CDR3 coding DNA: TGTGCCAGCAGTCCTCTTGGGACAGGGATTTATGGCTACACCTTC.

The chain is built from TRBV4-2 and TRBJ1-6; 9 bases align to TRBD1. The CDR3 consists of 16 residues. Germline V gives CDR1 LGHNA, CDR2 YNFKEQ. V trimming: 2 bases; J trimming: 7 bases; junction bases outside the gene matches: 6. The CDR3: CASSQTPGQGNSPLHF. The CDR3 DNA reads as TGTGCCAGCAGCCAAACTCCGGGACAGGGCAATTCACCCCTCCACTTT.

The rearrangement links TRBV15 to TRBJ2-5; possibly TRBD1 for D (7 bases). V lost 1 base and J lost 5, with 14 bases in between. The germline V gene encodes CDR1 LNHNV and CDR2 YYDKDF (reference sequence). The CDR3 is 15 residues long. CDR3 nucleotides: TGTGCCACCAGCAGAGGACAGGGAGGTGTGGAGACCCAGTACTTC. Amino acid sequence: CATSRGQGGVETQYF.

The chain combines TRBV7-8 with TRBJ2-1, with TRBD1 as a possible D gene (5 bases). Trimming stripped 7 bases from V and 0 bases from J, with 13 bases between. Germline CDR1 and CDR2: SGHVS and FQNEAQ. There are 15 residues in the CDR3. CDR3 residues: CASTYRRGSYNEQFF. The CDR3 DNA is TGTGCCAGCACATACCGAAGGGGCTCCTACAATGAGCAGTTCTTC.

V and J are TRBV9 and TRBJ2-2; D is unresolved. The CDR3 covers 14 residues. V dropped 0 bases and J dropped 3 bases, with 6 bases sitting between them. CDR1 SGDLS and CDR2 YYNGEE come from the germline V gene. CDR3 region: CASSVGQYTGELFF. Written as DNA, the CDR3 is TGTGCCAGCAGCGTAGGCCAGTACACCGGGGAGCTGTTTTTT.